One sample yielded the 10 T cell receptor beta chains listed below, sequenced in a study of blood T cell repertoires in COVID-19. This table comes from immunoSEQ multiplex PCR, and its TCRdb copy is limited to in-frame clones, with some not included. Altogether over 300,000 clones are present, 86% being singletons, with the ten largest covering roughly 1.6%. Input material: peripheral blood. Receptor source: a woman between 45 and 65 years old with acute or convalescent COVID-19.

This chain connects TRBV11-2 to TRBJ2-7; 11 bases are shared with TRBD2. J lost 4 bases, V lost 4 bases, and 6 bases had no gene match. There are 15 residues in the CDR3. In germline, CDR1 is SGHAT, CDR2 FQNNGV. The CDR3 reads CASSSPTSGTYEQYF. In DNA form, the CDR3 reads TGTGCCAGCAGCTCCCCGACTAGCGGGACGTACGAGCAGTACTTC.

In its sample, this clone was seen a few times. V gene TRBV11-2 combines with J gene TRBJ1-1; D ambiguous. Looked up from germline, CDR1 is SGHAT and CDR2 is FQNNGV. This CDR3 contains 14 residues. V was trimmed by 4 bases and J by 6 bases, leaving 15 bases between them. This CDR3 is CASSYGFLEAEAFF. The CDR3 DNA reads as TGTGCCAGCAGCTACGGGTTTTTAGAGGCTGAAGCTTTCTTT.

The chain is built from TRBV2 and TRBJ1-5; TRBD1 aligns across 8 bases. Trimming at V came to 5 bases and at J to 2 bases, leaving 5 bases not matched to a gene. Per the germline V gene, CDR1 is SNHLY and CDR2 is FYNNEI. The CDR3 runs 15 residues. Here the CDR3 DNA reads TGTGCCAGCAGTCGCAGGGGGCTAGGCAATCAGCCCCAGCATTTT. Its protein product is CASSRRGLGNQPQHF. Based on the CDR3 plus reference TRBV2 and TRBJ1-5, the full variable domain is EPEVTQTPSHQVTQMGQEVILRCVPISNHLYFYWYRQILGQKVEFLVSFYNNEISEKSEIFDDQFSVERPDGSNFTLKIRSTKLEDSAMYFCASSRRGLGNQPQHFGDGTRLSIL.

This chain uses TRBV30 with TRBJ1-4; 9 bases line up with TRBD1. J was trimmed by 1 base and V by 3 bases; bases with no gene match: 3. This CDR3 is built from 15 residues. In germline, CDR1 is GTSNPN, CDR2 SVGIG (reference sequence). The CDR3 spells CAWRRQGGTNEKLFF. The CDR3 coding sequence is TGTGCCTGGAGAAGACAGGGGGGAACTAATGAAAAACTGTTTTTT.

This chain connects TRBV28 to TRBJ1-2; tentatively, D is TRBD1 (5 bases). Germline V gene sequence: CDR1 MDHEN, CDR2 SYDVKM. Trimming took off 1 base at V and 2 bases at J, with 11 bases between the two ends. The CDR3 runs 15 residues. The CDR3 loop reads CASSLSGGGNYGYTF. CDR3 coding DNA: TGTGCCAGCAGTTTATCGGGGGGAGGGAACTATGGCTACACCTTC.

This clone was counted a few times. For the CDR3, the DNA is TGTGCCAGCAGTGATAATGGGGGCCGAAGCACAGATACGCAGTATTTT. Its protein is CASSDNGGRSTDTQYF. V and J are TRBV6-1 and TRBJ2-3; possibly TRBD1 for D (6 bases). Trimming shortened V by 3 bases and J by 0 bases, and 13 bases separated the two germline ends. The germline V gene has CDR1 MNHNS and CDR2 SASEGT. This CDR3 spans 16 amino acids.

This chain connects TRBV20-1 to TRBJ2-7; TRBD2 matches 11 bases. Per germline, CDR1 DFQATT and CDR2 SNEGSKA (reference sequence). CDR3 length: 15 residues. J was trimmed by 2 bases and V by 3 bases; bases with no gene match: 6. CDR3 sequence (DNA): TGCAGTGCTAGTAGGCTAGCGGGAGGAACCTACGAGCAGTACTTC. This sequence encodes CSASRLAGGTYEQYF.

The gene calls are TRBV7-3 and TRBJ2-5, with 9 bases aligning to TRBD1. CDR1 is SGHTA and CDR2 is FQGTGA in the germline V gene. The CDR3 loop spans 15 amino acids. V was pared by 0 bases and J by 5 bases, with 4 bases of the junction left unmatched. The CDR3 protein is CASSLTRDRAETQYF. The CDR3 nucleotides are TGTGCCAGCAGCTTAACGAGGGACAGGGCCGAGACCCAGTACTTC. Drawing the rest from reference TRBV7-3 and TRBJ2-5, the complete variable domain is GAGVSQTPSNKVTEKGKYVELRCDPISGHTALYWYRQSLGQGPEFLIYFQGTGAADDSGLPNDRFFAVRPEGSVSTLKIQRTERGDSAVYLCASSLTRDRAETQYFGPGTRLLVL.

The chain links TRBV24-1 to TRBJ2-1, with 11 bases fitting TRBD2. V lost 3 bases, J lost 2 bases, and 5 bases stayed unmatched. Germline V gene lookup returns CDR1 KGHDR and CDR2 SFDVKD. The CDR3 totals 17 residues. CDR3 DNA sequence: TGTGCCACCAGTGATCGGATTAGCGGGAGGGCCTACAATGAGCAGTTCTTC. Encoded protein: CATSDRISGRAYNEQFF.

This chain connects TRBV27 to TRBJ2-7; 9 positions match TRBD1. The trim removed 3 bases at V and 0 bases at J, leaving 3 bases unmatched. Germline loops: CDR1 MNHEY, CDR2 SMNVEV (reference sequence). The CDR3 sequence is 15 residues long. CDR3 nucleotide sequence: TGTGCCAGCAGTTTGGGGACAGGGTACTCCTACGAGCAGTACTTC. Encoded protein: CASSLGTGYSYEQYF.